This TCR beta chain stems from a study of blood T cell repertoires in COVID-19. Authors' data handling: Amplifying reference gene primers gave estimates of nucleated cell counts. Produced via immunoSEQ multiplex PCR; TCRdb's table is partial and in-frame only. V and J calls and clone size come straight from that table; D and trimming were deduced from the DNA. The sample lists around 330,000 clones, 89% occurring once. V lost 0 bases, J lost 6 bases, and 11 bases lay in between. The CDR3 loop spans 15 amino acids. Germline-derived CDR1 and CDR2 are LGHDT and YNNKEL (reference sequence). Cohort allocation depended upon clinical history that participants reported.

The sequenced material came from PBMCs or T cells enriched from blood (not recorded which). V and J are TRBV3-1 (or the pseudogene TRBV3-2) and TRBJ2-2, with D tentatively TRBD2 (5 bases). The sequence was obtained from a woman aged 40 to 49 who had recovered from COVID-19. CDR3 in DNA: TGTGCCAGCAGCCAAGATCTTACGCGGGCCGGGGAGCTGTTTTTT. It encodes CASSQDLTRAGELFF.